This TCR beta chain is from a study of blood T cell repertoires in COVID-19. In its sample, this clone was seen once. Produced via immunoSEQ multiplex PCR; TCRdb's table is partial and in-frame only. The sample comprises approximately 69,000 clones, around 79% of which are singletons, and 16% rests with the top ten. In germline, CDR1 is SEHNR, CDR2 FQNEAQ (reference sequence). The germline V and J ends were trimmed by 2 bases and 2 bases, with 12 bases remaining between them. The CDR3 consists of 15 residues. The rearrangement links TRBV7-9 to TRBJ2-5; D remains unclear. The sample taken for sequencing was peripheral blood. This TCR came from a man aged 55 to 70 with acute or convalescent COVID-19. Here the CDR3 DNA reads TGTGCCAGCAGCTTAAACTCGGGTCAGCAAGAGACCCAGTACTTC. It specifies CASSLNSGQQETQYF.